This T cell receptor beta chain derives from a study of OX40 agonist ivuxolimab in advanced cancers. Study at large: Every patient in dose escalation had hepatocellular carcinoma, melanoma, renal cell or head and neck cancer.

To note about this clone: No antigen is known for it.

Regarding the study as a whole: The study did not work out the antigen specificity of the expanded peripheral T cells. Those patients achieving a partial response at 0.1-3.0 mg/kg showed among the lowest clonal expansion.

Libraries were prepared by immunoSEQ multiplex PCR; TCRdb keeps only in-frame clonotypes and omits some of them. This table has 72,000 or so clones, 87% appearing once. The sequence derives from an adult with an advanced solid tumor such as melanoma, head and neck, liver or kidney cancer. Sequenced material: CD4+ or CD8+ T cells sorted from blood, taken in a trial of the OX40 agonist ivuxolimab.

This chain's CDR3 is CASRAGTGTAGEQYF. Written as DNA, the CDR3 is TGTGCCAGCAGAGCTGGGACAGGGACCGCCGGCGAGCAGTACTTC. The chain joins TRBV14 to TRBJ2-7; 9 bases are shared with TRBD1. CDR1 and CDR2 (germline): SGHDN, FVKESK. The CDR3 length is 15 residues. With 6 bases clipped from V and 6 bases from J, the junction kept 12 bases outside the gene matches.